The 12 T cell receptor beta chains in this list originate from one sample, sequenced in a study of Tregs in tolerant kidney transplant recipients. Some clones are missing from TCRdb's copy, which holds only in-frame ones; the method was immunoSEQ multiplex PCR. The repertoire has approximately 100,000 clones, approximately 94% of them found once; the top ten carry 0.35% to 0.55%. The sample here was CD4+ T cells from blood, taken before the transplant. Every receptor here comes from a human donor who received a combined kidney and bone marrow transplant.

This chain joins TRBV27 and TRBJ2-5; 8 bases are a match to TRBD1. Germline V gene lookup returns CDR1 MNHEY and CDR2 SMNVEV (reference sequence). The CDR3 consists of 14 residues. Trimming removed 5 bases from V and 4 bases from J; junction bases left unmatched: 6. The CDR3 loop is CASSPRTGRETQYF. The CDR3 region has the DNA TGTGCCAGCAGTCCCCGGACAGGGCGAGAGACCCAGTACTTC.

This clone was detected only once. The J gene is TRBJ2-7, the V gene TRBV30; D possibly corresponds to TRBD1 (5 bases). Germline V CDR1 and CDR2: GTSNPN, SVGIG (reference sequence). This CDR3 has 12 residues. V lost 4 bases and J lost 8, with 15 bases in between. DNA for the CDR3: TGTGCCTGGAAAGCTGGACGGACACAGCAGTACTTC. This translates into CAWKAGRTQQYF.

V and J are TRBV5-6 and TRBJ2-5; 9 bases agree with TRBD2. With V trimmed by 2 bases and J by 5 bases, 7 bases remained unmatched. CDR1 and CDR2 (germline): SGHDT, YYEEEE. The CDR3 sequence is 15 residues long. This CDR3 reads CASSFLAGRLETQYF. As DNA, the CDR3 is TGTGCCAGCAGCTTTCTAGCGGGACGGTTGGAGACCCAGTACTTC. Complete variable domain (other parts from reference TRBV5-6 and TRBJ2-5): DAGVTQSPTHLIKTRGQQVTLRCSPKSGHDTVSWYQQALGQGPQFIFQYYEEEERQRGNFPDRFSGHQFPNYSSELNVNALLLGDSALYLCASSFLAGRLETQYFGPGTRLLVL.

This clone showed up just a few times. The CDR3 DNA follows: TGTGCCAGCGCCGGATCCGGGGGGACCCAGTACTTC. It specifies CASAGSGGTQYF. The V call is TRBV6-6, the J call TRBJ2-5; tentatively, D is TRBD2 (6 bases). Trimming pared 8 bases from V and 7 bases from J, leaving 14 bases between. CDR1 and CDR2 from the germline V gene are MNHNY and SVGAGI (reference sequence). The CDR3 runs to 12 residues.

This chain joins TRBV29-1 and TRBJ2-5; maybe TRBD1 (6 bases). Per germline, CDR1 SQVTM and CDR2 ANQGSEA. CDR3 length equals 14 residues. V lost 6 bases and J lost 4, with 18 bases in between. In DNA form, the CDR3 reads TGCAGCGTATGGAGGAACAGGGTAGGAGAGACCCAGTACTTC. Protein sequence: CSVWRNRVGETQYF.

The chain combines TRBV6-5 with TRBJ2-1; no firm D call. The CDR3 length is 11 residues. Trimming stripped 7 bases from V and 4 bases from J, with 5 bases between. CDR1 is MNHEY and CDR2 is SVGAGI in the germline V gene. The CDR3 DNA follows: TGTGCCAGCACCCGTTACAATGAGCAGTTCTTC. This encodes CASTRYNEQFF.

The CDR3 DNA reads TGTGCCAGCAGCCTGACTAGCGTCCCTTTCGCGCGAGTGCAGTATTTT. It specifies CASSLTSVPFARVQYF. The chain links TRBV27 to TRBJ2-3; 8 positions agree with TRBD2. The germline V gene encodes CDR1 MNHEY and CDR2 SMNVEV (reference sequence). CDR3 length: 16 residues. After removal of 6 bases from V and 11 bases from J, the junction contained 19 bases not matched to a gene.

The chain uses TRBV29-1 and TRBJ2-1; no reliable D call. Germline-derived CDR1 and CDR2 are SQVTM and ANQGSEA. V was trimmed by 4 bases and J by 5 bases, leaving 12 bases between them. This CDR3 is built from 13 residues. The CDR3 DNA sequence: TGCAGCGTTGTCGGGTTATCCGACAATGAGCAGTTCTTC. It translates to CSVVGLSDNEQFF.

This clone was counted a few times. The chain joins TRBV30 to TRBJ1-2, with a weak D call TRBD1 (6 bases). The germline V gene has CDR1 GTSNPN and CDR2 SVGIG (reference sequence). The CDR3 runs 15 residues. V was clipped by 0 bases and J by 5 bases, with 16 bases between them. CDR3 protein: CAWSVGGAGDYGYTF. The CDR3 coding sequence is TGTGCCTGGAGTGTAGGGGGGGCAGGGGATTATGGCTACACCTTC.

The chain employs TRBV29-1 and TRBJ2-1; TRBD2 matches 13 bases. The V gene's germline CDR1 is SQVTM and CDR2 ANQGSEA. This CDR3 has 17 amino acids. The V and J ends lost 7 bases and 0 bases, in that order; junction bases with no gene match: 9. The CDR3 spells CSGAGGLAGSSYNEQFF. The CDR3 bases are TGCAGCGGGGCGGGGGGACTAGCGGGAAGCTCCTACAATGAGCAGTTCTTC.

The chain couples TRBV5-1 to TRBJ2-7, with 10 bases lining up with TRBD1. J gave up 3 bases and V 6 bases, and 6 bases lay outside the gene matches. Germline V CDR1 and CDR2: SGHRS, YFSETQ. CDR3 size: 14 residues. In nucleotides, the CDR3 is TGCGCCAGCACCAGGACAGGGGGATTCTACGAGCAGTACTTC. Translated: CASTRTGGFYEQYF.

The chain joins TRBV19 to TRBJ2-7; possible D gene TRBD2, 5 bases. Germline V lookup: CDR1 LNHDA, CDR2 SQIVND (reference sequence). V was cut by 4 bases and J by 7 bases, with 17 bases left in between. The CDR3 loop spans 14 amino acids. In DNA form, the CDR3 reads TGTGCCAGTAGTAAGACGGGATCCAACTCGGAGCAGTACTTC. This sequence encodes CASSKTGSNSEQYF.